What follows describes a single TCR beta chain. TCRdb reprocessed the PCR reads with MiXCR, giving one entry per CDR3 protein. The table lists about 640,000 distinct CDR3 sequences, just under 20% of them singletons. This sample stems from a study of molecular identifiers for immune sequencing clone quantification. Naive CD8 T cells were picked out by sorting for CD8+CD4-CCR7+CD45RA+. The CDR3 length is 13 residues. From germline, CDR1 is MNHEY and CDR2 SMNVEV (reference sequence). The V end lost 5 bases, the J end lost 8 bases, and 13 bases lay between the germline ends. This TCR was recovered from a human donor in good health. Some libraries in this study had Jurkat cell RNA spiked in. V gene TRBV27 combines with J gene TRBJ2-1, with a weak D call TRBD1 (5 bases). Sequencing was done on a sample of naive CD8+ T cells from blood, with Jurkat cell RNA spiked in. Specified subset: FACS-sorted CD8+CD4-CCR7+CD45RA+ naive T cells. This chain's CDR3 is CASSPTVMYEQFF. The CDR3 DNA reads as TGTGCCAGCAGTCCGACAGTAATGTATGAGCAGTTCTTC.